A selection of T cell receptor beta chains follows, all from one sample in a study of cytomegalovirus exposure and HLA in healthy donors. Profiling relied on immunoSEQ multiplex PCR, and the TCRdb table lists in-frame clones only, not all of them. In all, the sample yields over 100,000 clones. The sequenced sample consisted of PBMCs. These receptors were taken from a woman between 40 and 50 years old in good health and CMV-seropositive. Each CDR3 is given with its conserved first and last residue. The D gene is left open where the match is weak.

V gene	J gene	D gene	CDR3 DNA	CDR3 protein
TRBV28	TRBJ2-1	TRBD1	TGTGCCAGCAGTACCCTGACAGGGGGCGCTTCCTACAATGAGCAGTTCTTC	CASSTLTGGASYNEQFF
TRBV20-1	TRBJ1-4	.	TGCAGTGCTAGTACAGGGGAAAAACTGTTTTTT	CSASTGEKLFF
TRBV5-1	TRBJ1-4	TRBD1	TGCGCCAGCAGCTTGGGCTTCTCTGAACAGGGGTTTAATGAAAAACTGTTTTTT	CASSLGFSEQGFNEKLFF
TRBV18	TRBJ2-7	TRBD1	TGTGCCAGCTCACTGAAGACAGGGGCCTACGAGCAGTACTTC	CASSLKTGAYEQYF
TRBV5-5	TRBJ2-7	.	TGTGCCAGCAGGCCCGTGGCCTCCTACGAGCAGTACTTC	CASRPVASYEQYF
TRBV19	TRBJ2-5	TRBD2	TGTGCCAGTAGTATGGCCCTTCTAGCGGGAGAGACCCAGTACTTC	CASSMALLAGETQYF
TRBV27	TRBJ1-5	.	TGTGCCAGCAGTTTAGATCGGGGGTCGGGGCCCCAGCATTTT	CASSLDRGSGPQHF
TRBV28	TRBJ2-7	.	TGTGCCAGCAGTTCTTACTATTCCGGGACACTCAGCTCCTACGAGCAGTACTTC	CASSSYYSGTLSSYEQYF
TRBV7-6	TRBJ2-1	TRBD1	TGTGCCAGCGCGAACGGGACAGGGCCCAATGAGCAGTTCTTC	CASANGTGPNEQFF
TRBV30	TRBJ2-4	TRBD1	TGTGCCTGGGGACAGGGGAACATTCAGTACTTC	CAWGQGNIQYF
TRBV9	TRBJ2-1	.	TGTGCCAGCAGCGTAGTGAGCGGCTCCTACAATGAGCAGTTCTTC	CASSVVSGSYNEQFF
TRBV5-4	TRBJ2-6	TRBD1	TGTGCCAGCAGCGCCGGGACAGGGGCTTCGGGGGCCAACGTCCTGACTTTC	CASSAGTGASGANVLTF
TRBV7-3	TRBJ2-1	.	TGTGCCAGCAGCAACCGGACCACAGGGAGACAGTTCTTC	CASSNRTTGRQFF
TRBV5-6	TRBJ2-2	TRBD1	TGTGCCAGCAGCTTACCGGGACAGGGGTTCGGGGAGCTGTTTTTT	CASSLPGQGFGELFF
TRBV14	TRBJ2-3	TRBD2	TGTGCCAGCAGCCAAGAAGGACTAGCGGCCTTTCCTACGCAGTATTTT	CASSQEGLAAFPTQYF
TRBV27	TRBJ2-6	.	TGTGCCAGCAGAACCCCAGGGTCTGGGGCCAACGTCCTGACTTTC	CASRTPGSGANVLTF
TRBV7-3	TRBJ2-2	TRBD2	TGTGCCAGCAGCAACCGCCTACTAGCGGGAGGGCCAGGCGGGGAGCTGTTTTTT	CASSNRLLAGGPGGELFF
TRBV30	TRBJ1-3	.	TGTGCCTGGAGTCCTAACAGGAATGGAGACACCATATATTTT	CAWSPNRNGDTIYF
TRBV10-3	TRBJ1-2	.	TGTGCCATCAGTGAACAAGGGGCGTCCACCTTC	CAISEQGASTF
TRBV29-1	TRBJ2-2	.	TGCAGCGCCGAAGGAGGAGGGCCGACCACCGGGGAGCTGTTTTTT	CSAEGGGPTTGELFF
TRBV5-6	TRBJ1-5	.	TGTGCCAGCAAGATGGGAGGGGGCAATCAGCCCCAGCATTTT	CASKMGGGNQPQHF
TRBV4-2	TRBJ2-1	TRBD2	TGTGCCAGCATCAGGACTAGCGGGAGTGGGGGTGAGCAGTTCTTC	CASIRTSGSGGEQFF
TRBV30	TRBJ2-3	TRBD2	TGTGCCTGGAGTGTAGCGGGAGTTAACACGCAGTATTTT	CAWSVAGVNTQYF
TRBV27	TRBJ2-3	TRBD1	TGTGCCAGCATTCGGACAGGGGGCGGAGATACGCAGTATTTT	CASIRTGGGDTQYF
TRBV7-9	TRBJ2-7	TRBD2	TGTGCCAGCAGCCGAACCGTAACTAGCGGATCCTACGAGCAGTACTTC	CASSRTVTSGSYEQYF
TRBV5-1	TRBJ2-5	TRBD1	TGCGCCAGCAGCTTAAGACCGGGACAGCCGTATCGAGAGACCCAGTACTTC	CASSLRPGQPYRETQYF
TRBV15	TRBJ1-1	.	TGTGCCACCAGCAGAGATTTGGGGGCTTACGAAATGAACACTGAAGCTTTCTTT	CATSRDLGAYEMNTEAFF
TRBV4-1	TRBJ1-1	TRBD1	TGCGCCAGCAGCCAAGAGGGGACAGGATTACTGAACACTGAAGCTTTCTTT	CASSQEGTGLLNTEAFF
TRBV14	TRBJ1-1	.	TGTGCCAGCAGCCCAAAAGGGAGGGGTATTAGCACTGAAGCTTTCTTT	CASSPKGRGISTEAFF
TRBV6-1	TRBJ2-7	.	TGTGCCAGCAGTGAAGGGAGCCGCGACGAGCAGTACTTC	CASSEGSRDEQYF
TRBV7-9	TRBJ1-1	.	TGTGCCAGCAGCTTCGGAGGGAACACTGAAGCTTTCTTT	CASSFGGNTEAFF
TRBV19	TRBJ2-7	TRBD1	TGTGCCAGTAGTAGGGACAGGGACGCCTACGAGCAGTACTTC	CASSRDRDAYEQYF
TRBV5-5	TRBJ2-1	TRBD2	TGTGCCAGCAGCTTACTAGCGGGAGATAACAATGAGCAGTTCTTC	CASSLLAGDNNEQFF
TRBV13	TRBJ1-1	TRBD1	TGTGCCGGCCAGGACAGGGACACTGAAGCTTTCTTT	CAGQDRDTEAFF
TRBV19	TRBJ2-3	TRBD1	TGTGCCAGTAGTATTTCGGGACAGGGAAGCACAGATACGCAGTATTTT	CASSISGQGSTDTQYF
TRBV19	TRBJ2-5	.	TGTGCCAGTAGTGTCCCTCTGGGGGGAGGTGATGAGACTCAGTACTTC	CASSVPLGGGDETQYF
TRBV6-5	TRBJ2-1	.	TGTGCCAGCAGTCAAAGCGGATACTCCTACAATGAGCAGTTCTTC	CASSQSGYSYNEQFF
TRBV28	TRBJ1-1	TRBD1	TGTGCCACTGTCGACAGGGGTTTCTCTGAAGCTTTCTTT	CATVDRGFSEAFF
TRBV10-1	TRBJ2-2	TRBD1	TGCGCCAGCATTGAGCAGACAGGGGAGTTTAAGACCCGTTTAGGCCCGACCCTCACCGGGGAGCTGTTTTTT	CASIEQTGEFKTRLGPTLTGELFF
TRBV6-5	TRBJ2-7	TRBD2	TGTGCCAGCAGTTACGAAGCTAGCGGGGATAAGCAGTACTTC	CASSYEASGDKQYF
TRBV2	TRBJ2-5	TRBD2	TGTGCCAGCAGTTCGCGGGGGGGGCGCGAGGAGACCCAGTACTTC	CASSSRGGREETQYF
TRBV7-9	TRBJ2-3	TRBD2	TGTGCCAGCAGCTCCGGACTAGCGGGAGGGCAAGATACGCAGTATTTT	CASSSGLAGGQDTQYF
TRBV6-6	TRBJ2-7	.	TGTGCCAGCACCAAACTCAGCAGGGCAGGGGACGAGCAGTACTTC	CASTKLSRAGDEQYF
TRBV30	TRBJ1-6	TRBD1	TGTGCCTGGAGTCGGGACAGGGATTCACCCCTCCACTTT	CAWSRDRDSPLHF
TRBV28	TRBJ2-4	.	TGTGCCAGCAGTTTGGAACAGGCAAAAAACATTCAGTACTTC	CASSLEQAKNIQYF
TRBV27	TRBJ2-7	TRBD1	TGTGCCAGCAGTCTTCGGACAGGACCCTACGAGCAGTACTTC	CASSLRTGPYEQYF
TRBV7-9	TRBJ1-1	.	TGTGCCAGCAGCTGGGGAGCAGAAGAAGCTTTCTTT	CASSWGAEEAFF
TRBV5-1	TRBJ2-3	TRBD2	TGCGCCAGCAGCCCCCAAGGAACTAGCGGGACCACAGATACGCAGTATTTT	CASSPQGTSGTTDTQYF
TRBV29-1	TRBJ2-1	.	TGCAGCGTTGAGGACCGGGAGCTTGAGCAGTTCTTC	CSVEDRELEQFF
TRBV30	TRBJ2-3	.	TGTGCCTGGAGATCGATACAGACGCAGTATTTT	CAWRSIQTQYF
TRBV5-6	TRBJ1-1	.	TGTGCCAGCAGCTTGGCTTCCCTGATGACAGGTGAAGCTTTCTTT	CASSLASLMTGEAFF
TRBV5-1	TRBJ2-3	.	TGCGCCAGCAGCTTGTCCCCGGTCAGCACAGATACGCAGTATTTT	CASSLSPVSTDTQYF
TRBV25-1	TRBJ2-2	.	TGTGCCACCGGGACACCGAACACCGGGGAGCTGTTTTTT	CATGTPNTGELFF
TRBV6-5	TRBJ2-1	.	TGTGCCAGCAGTTACGCGCCGGGACACCTCTACAATGAGCAGTTCTTC	CASSYAPGHLYNEQFF